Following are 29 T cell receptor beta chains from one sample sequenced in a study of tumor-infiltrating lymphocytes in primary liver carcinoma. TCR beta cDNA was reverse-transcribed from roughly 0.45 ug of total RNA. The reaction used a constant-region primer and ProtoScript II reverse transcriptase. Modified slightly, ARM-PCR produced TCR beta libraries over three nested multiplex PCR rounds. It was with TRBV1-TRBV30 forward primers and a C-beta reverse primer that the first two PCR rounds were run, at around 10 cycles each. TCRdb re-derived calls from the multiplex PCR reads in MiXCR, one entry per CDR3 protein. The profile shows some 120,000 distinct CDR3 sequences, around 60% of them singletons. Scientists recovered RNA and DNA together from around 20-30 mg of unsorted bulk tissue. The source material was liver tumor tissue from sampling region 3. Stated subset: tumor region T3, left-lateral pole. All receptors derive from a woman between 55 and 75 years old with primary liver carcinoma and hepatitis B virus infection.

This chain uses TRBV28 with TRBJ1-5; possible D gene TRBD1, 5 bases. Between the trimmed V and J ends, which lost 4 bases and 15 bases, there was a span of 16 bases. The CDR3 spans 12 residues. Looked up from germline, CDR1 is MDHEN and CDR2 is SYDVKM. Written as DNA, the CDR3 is TGTGCCAGCAGTTCTGCGGGACCCATCTGGCATTTT. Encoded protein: CASSSAGPIWHF.

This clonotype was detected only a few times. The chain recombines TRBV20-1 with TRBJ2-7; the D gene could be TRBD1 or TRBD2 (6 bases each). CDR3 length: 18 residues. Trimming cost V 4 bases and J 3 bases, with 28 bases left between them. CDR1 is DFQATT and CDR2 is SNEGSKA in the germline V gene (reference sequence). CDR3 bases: TGCAGTGCTAACGGGATTGGAGGGACACCCAGGGGAGGCTACGAGCAGTACTTC. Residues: CSANGIGGTPRGGYEQYF.

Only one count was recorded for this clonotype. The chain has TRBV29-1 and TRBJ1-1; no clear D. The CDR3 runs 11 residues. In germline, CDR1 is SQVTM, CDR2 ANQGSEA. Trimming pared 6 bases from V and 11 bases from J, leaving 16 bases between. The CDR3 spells CSVATNTIAFF. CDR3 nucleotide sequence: TGCAGCGTAGCCACCAATACTATCGCTTTCTTT.

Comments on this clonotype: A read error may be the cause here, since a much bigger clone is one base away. CDR3 nucleotide sequence: TGTGCCAGCAGCAAGGACGCTAGCGGGGCTAACTCATACGAGCAGTACTTC. Its translation is CASSKDASGANSYEQYF. V is TRBV14 and J is TRBJ2-7, with TRBD2 matching 9 bases. Trimming removed 5 bases from V and 4 bases from J; junction bases left unmatched: 15. CDR3 length: 17 residues. Germline CDR1 is SGHDN and CDR2 is FVKESK.

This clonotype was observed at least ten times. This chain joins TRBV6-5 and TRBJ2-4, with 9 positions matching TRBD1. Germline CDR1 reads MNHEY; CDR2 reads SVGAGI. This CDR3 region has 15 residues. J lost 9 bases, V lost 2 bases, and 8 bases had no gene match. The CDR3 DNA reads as TGTGCCAGCAGTTACGGCACAGGGGGCCGGGTCATTCAGTACTTC. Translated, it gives CASSYGTGGRVIQYF.

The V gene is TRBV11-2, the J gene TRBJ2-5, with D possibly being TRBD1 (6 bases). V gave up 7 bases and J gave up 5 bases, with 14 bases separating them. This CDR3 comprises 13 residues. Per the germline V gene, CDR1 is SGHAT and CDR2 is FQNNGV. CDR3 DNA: TGTGCCAGCACCCCTGGACAGCATGAGACCCAGTACTTC. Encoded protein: CASTPGQHETQYF.

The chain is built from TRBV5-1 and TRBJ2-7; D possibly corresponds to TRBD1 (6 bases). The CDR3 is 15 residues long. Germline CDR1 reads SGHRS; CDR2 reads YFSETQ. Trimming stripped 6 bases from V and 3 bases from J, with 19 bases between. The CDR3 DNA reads TGCGCCAGCAACCTCCGAGGGGACAACTTCTACGAGCAGTACTTC. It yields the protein CASNLRGDNFYEQYF.

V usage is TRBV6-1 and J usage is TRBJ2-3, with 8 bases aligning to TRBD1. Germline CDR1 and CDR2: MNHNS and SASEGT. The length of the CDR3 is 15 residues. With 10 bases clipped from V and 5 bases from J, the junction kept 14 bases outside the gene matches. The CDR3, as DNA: TGTGCCAACAGATTGGACAGGGCCTCAGGAGATACGCAGTATTTT. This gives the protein CANRLDRASGDTQYF.

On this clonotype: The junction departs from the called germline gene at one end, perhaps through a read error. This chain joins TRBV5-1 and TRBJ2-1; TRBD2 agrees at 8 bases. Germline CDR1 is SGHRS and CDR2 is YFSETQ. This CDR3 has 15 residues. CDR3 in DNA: TGCTCCAGCAGCTTGGCTCCAGCGGGAGCCCATGAGCAGTTCTTC. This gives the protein CSSSLAPAGAHEQFF.

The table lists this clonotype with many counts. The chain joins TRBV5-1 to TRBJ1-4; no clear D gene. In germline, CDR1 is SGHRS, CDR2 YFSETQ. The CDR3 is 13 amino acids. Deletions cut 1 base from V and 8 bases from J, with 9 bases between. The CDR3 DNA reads TGCGCCAGCAGCTTGCGGTTAGGCGAAAAACTGTTTTTT. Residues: CASSLRLGEKLFF.

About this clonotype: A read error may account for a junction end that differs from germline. Here the CDR3 DNA reads TGTGCCAACAGCTATTCGGGTGGCTCGAGCACCGGGGAGCTGTTTTTT. Translating it yields CANSYSGGSSTGELFF. This sequence joins TRBV5-5 and TRBJ2-2, with D unresolved. This CDR3 is built from 16 residues. The germline CDR1 and CDR2 sequences are SGHKS and YYEKEE (reference sequence).

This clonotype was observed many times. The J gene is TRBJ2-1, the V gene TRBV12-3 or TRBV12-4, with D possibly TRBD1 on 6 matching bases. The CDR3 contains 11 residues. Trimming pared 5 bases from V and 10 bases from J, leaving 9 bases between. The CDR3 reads CASSIGTEQFF. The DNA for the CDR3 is TGTGCCAGCAGTATAGGGACAGAGCAGTTCTTC.

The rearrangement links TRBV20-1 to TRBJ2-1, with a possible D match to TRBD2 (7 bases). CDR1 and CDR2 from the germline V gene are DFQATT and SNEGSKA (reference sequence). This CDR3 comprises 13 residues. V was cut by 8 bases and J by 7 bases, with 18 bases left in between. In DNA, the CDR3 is TGCAGTCAGAGAAGGGGGAGGGTGAATGAGCAGTTCTTC. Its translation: CSQRRGRVNEQFF.

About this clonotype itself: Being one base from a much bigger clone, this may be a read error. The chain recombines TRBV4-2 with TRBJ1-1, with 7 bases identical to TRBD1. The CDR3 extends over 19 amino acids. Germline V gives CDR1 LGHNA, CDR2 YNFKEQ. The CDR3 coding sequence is TGTGCCACCAGCCAAGAAGCTAGTAGGGGGCGAGGTAGGGGCACTGAAGCTTTCTTT. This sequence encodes CATSQEASRGRGRGTEAFF.

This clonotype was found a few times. CDR3 coding DNA: TGTGCCAGCAGCTTAGTGCCTAGCGAGGCCGGGGAGCTGTTTTTT. This gives the protein CASSLVPSEAGELFF. The V call is TRBV7-9, the J call TRBJ2-2; perhaps TRBD2 as D (6 bases). The CDR3 covers 15 residues. Deletions cut 1 base from V and 6 bases from J, with 12 bases between. Germline lookup yields CDR1 SEHNR and CDR2 FQNEAQ (reference sequence).

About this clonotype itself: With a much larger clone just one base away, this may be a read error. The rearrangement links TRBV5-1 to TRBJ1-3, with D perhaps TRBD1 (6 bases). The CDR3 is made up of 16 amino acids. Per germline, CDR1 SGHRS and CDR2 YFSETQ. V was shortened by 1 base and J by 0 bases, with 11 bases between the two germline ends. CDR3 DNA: TGCGCCAGCAGCTTGATAGGGGGAATCTCTGGAAACACCATATATTTT. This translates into CASSLIGGISGNTIYF.

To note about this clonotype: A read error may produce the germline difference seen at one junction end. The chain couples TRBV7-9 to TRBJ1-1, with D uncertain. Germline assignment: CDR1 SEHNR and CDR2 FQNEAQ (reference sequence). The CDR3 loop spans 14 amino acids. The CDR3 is CVSSLSQLNTEAFF. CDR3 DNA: TGTGTCAGCAGCTTATCTCAATTGAACACTGAAGCTTTCTTT.

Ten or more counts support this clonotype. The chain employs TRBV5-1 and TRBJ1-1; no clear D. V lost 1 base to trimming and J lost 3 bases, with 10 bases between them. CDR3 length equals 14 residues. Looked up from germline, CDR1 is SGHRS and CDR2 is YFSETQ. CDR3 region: CASSLRALDTEAFF. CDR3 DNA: TGCGCCAGCAGCTTGAGGGCTTTGGACACTGAAGCTTTCTTT.

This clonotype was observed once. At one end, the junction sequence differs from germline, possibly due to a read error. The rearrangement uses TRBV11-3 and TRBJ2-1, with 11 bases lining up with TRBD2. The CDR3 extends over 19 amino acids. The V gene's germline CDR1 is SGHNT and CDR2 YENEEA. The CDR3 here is CASSAGQWGLAGGFIEHFF. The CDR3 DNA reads TGTGCCAGCAGCGCCGGACAGTGGGGGCTAGCGGGAGGATTCATTGAGCATTTCTTC.

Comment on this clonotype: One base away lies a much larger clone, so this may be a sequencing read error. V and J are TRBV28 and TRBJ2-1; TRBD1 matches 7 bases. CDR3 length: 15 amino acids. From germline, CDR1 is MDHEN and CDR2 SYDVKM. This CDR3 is CASSPTGVLDNEQIF. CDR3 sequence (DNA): TGTGCCAGCAGTCCCACAGGGGTATTGGACAATGAGCAGATCTTC. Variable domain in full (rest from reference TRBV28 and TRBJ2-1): DVKVTQSSRYLVKRTGEKVFLECVQDMDHENMFWYRQDPGLGLRLIYFSYDVKMKEKGDIPEGYSVSREKKERFSLILESASTNQTSMYLCASSPTGVLDNEQIFGPGTRLTVL.

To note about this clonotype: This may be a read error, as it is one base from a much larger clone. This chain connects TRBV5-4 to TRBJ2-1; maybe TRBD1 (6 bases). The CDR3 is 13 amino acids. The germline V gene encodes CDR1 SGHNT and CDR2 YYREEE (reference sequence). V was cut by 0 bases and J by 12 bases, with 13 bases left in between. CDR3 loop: CASSLVGKDRQFF. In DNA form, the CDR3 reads TGTGCCAGCAGCTTGGTTGGGAAGGACAGGCAGTTCTTC.

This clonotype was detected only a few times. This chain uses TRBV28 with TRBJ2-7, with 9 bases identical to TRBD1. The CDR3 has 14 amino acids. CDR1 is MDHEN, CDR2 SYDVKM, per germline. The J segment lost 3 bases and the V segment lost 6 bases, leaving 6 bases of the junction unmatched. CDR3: CASRIQGAVYEQYF. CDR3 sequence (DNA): TGTGCCAGCAGGATACAGGGGGCGGTCTACGAGCAGTACTTC.

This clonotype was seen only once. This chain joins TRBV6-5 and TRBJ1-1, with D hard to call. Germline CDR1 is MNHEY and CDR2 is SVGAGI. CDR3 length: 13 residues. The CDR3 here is CVRSYEPNTEAFF. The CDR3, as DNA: TGTGTCAGAAGTTACGAACCGAACACTGAAGCTTTCTTT.

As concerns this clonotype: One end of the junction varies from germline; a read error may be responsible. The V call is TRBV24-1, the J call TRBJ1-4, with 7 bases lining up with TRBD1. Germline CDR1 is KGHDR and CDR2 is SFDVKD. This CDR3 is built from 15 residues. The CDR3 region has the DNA TGTGCCACCAGTAATCGAGGGGGCCCTAATGAAAGACTGTTTTTT. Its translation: CATSNRGGPNERLFF.

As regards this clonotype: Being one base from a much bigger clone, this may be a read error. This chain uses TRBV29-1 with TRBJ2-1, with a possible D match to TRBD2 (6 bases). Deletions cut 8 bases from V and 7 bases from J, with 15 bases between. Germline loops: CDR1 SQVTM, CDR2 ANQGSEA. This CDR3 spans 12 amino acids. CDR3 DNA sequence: TGCAGCATAACTCCGGAGGGGAATGAGCAGTTCTTC. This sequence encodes CSITPEGNEQFF.

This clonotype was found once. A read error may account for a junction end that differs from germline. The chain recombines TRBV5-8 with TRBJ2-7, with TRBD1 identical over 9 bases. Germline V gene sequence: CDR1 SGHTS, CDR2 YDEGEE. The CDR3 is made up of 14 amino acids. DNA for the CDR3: TGTGCCAGGAGCCAACAGGGGGCAAAGAACGAGCACTACTTC. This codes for CARSQQGAKNEHYF.

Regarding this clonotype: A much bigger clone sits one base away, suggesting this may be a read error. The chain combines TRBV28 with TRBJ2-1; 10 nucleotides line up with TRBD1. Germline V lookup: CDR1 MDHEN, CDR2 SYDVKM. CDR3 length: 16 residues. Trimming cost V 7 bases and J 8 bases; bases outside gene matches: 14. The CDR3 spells CASTVAGTGDRDEQFF. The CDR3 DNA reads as TGTGCCAGCACCGTTGCGGGGACAGGGGACCGAGATGAGCAGTTCTTC.

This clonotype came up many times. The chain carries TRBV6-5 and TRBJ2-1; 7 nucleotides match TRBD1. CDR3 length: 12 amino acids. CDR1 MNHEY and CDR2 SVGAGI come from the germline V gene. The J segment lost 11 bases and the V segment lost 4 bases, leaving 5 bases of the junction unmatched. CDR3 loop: CASSSDRVKQFF. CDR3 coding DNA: TGTGCCAGCAGTTCAGACAGGGTAAAGCAGTTCTTC.

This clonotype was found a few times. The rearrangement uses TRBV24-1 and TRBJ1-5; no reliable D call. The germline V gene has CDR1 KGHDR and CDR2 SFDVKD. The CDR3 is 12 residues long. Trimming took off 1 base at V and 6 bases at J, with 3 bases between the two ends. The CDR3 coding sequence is TGTGCCACCAGTGATTTCGGTCAGCCCCAGCATTTT. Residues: CATSDFGQPQHF.